This T cell receptor (beta chain) is from a study of shared clonotypes between healthy human individuals. Study information: Per-donor plates numbered three CD4 naive, three CD4 memory, two CD8 naive and one CD8 memory. Findings and caveats of the study: The study found about 5.1% of naive CD4 clonotypes shared across a handful of donors. At large depth, rarefaction still showed sorted-subset sequencing to be incomplete.

The CDR3 totals 15 residues. Germline V CDR1 and CDR2: SEHNR, FQNEAQ (reference sequence). The ends were cut back, 4 bases at V and 5 bases at J, with 18 bases in the middle. This clone has a single count. Its antigen remains unidentified. Repertoires were generated with immunoSEQ multiplex PCR, while TCRdb's copy carries only in-frame clones and drops some. The sample lists 2 million or so clones, about 95% occurring once. Sequencing was carried out using naive CD4+ T cells sorted from blood. Subset in this sample: CD45RA+ positively selected. J is TRBJ2-7 and V is TRBV7-9; D not resolved. The source is a man younger than 35 in good health. CDR3 nucleotides: TGTGCCAGCAGCTCCTCCAAGGATCACCCGGACGAGCAGTACTTC. As protein: CASSSSKDHPDEQYF.